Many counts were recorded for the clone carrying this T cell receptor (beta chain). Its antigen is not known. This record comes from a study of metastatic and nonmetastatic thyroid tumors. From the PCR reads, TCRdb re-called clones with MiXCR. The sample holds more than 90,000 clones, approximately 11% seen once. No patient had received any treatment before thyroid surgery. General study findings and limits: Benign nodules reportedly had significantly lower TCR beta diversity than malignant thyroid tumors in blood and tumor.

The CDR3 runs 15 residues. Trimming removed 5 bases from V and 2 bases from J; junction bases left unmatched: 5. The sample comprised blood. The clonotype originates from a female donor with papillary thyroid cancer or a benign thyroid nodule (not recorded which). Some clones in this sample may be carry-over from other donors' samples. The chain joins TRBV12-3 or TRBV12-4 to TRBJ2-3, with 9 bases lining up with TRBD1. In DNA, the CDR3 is TGTGCCAGCAGTGGACAGGGGAGGGTCACAGATACGCAGTATTTT. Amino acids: CASSGQGRVTDTQYF.